The next 10 T cell receptor beta chains were all read from a single sample in a study of glioma-infiltrating T cells after dendritic cell vaccination. The time point denotes: after dendritic cell vaccination, including at tumor progression/relapse. Sequenced by immunoSEQ multiplex PCR; TCRdb stores in-frame clones only, minus some. The sample consists of around 60,000 clones, 70% to 90% of them appearing once. The specimen comprised blood, sampled after dendritic cell vaccination. These receptors were collected from a human donor with glioblastoma.

CDR3 loop: CASSLTGNSYNEQFF. The CDR3 nucleotides are TGTGCCAGCAGCTTAACGGGGAACTCCTACAATGAGCAGTTCTTC. This chain joins TRBV7-8 and TRBJ2-1; possibly TRBD2 for D (5 bases). The CDR3 is 15 amino acids. Germline V CDR1 and CDR2: SGHVS, FQNEAQ. Trimming left V 2 bases short and J 0 bases short, with 8 bases between.

This clone is a singleton in its sample. This chain uses TRBV29-1 with TRBJ2-7, with D unresolved. From germline, CDR1 is SQVTM and CDR2 ANQGSEA. Trimming left V 3 bases short and J 2 bases short, with 8 bases between. The CDR3 has 12 amino acids. The CDR3 loop reads CSVEAETYEQYF. The CDR3 nucleotides are TGCAGCGTTGAGGCAGAAACCTACGAGCAGTACTTC.

The V and J genes are TRBV11-1 and TRBJ1-2; 11 bases agree with TRBD1. V dropped 3 bases and J dropped 8; count of bases not matched to a gene: 8. This CDR3 has 15 amino acids. CDR1 and CDR2 from the germline V gene are SGHAT and FQDESV (reference sequence). CDR3 sequence: CASSFGGTGGSGYTF. DNA for the CDR3: TGTGCCAGCAGCTTTGGTGGGACAGGGGGAAGCGGCTACACCTTC.

The genes are TRBV20-1 and TRBJ2-3, with 7 nucleotides matching TRBD2. The CDR3 length is 11 residues. With 6 bases clipped from V and 6 bases from J, the junction kept 3 bases outside the gene matches. CDR1 is DFQATT, CDR2 SNEGSKA, per germline (reference sequence). For the CDR3, the DNA is TGCAGTGCCGGGGGGAGGGATACGCAGTATTTT. The encoded protein is CSAGGRDTQYF.

The CDR3 is CASSQGTETQETQYF. The CDR3 region has the DNA TGTGCCAGCAGCCAGGGGACAGAGACACAAGAGACCCAGTACTTC. The chain carries TRBV4-2 and TRBJ2-5, with 7 positions matching TRBD1. Germline CDR1 is LGHNA and CDR2 is YNFKEQ. The junction had 6 bases not matched to a gene; V was cut back by 3 bases and J by 2 bases. CDR3 length equals 15 residues.

V and J are TRBV4-3 and TRBJ1-6; 7 bases line up with TRBD1. This CDR3 spans 17 amino acids. V dropped 2 bases and J dropped 7; count of bases not matched to a gene: 11. The germline gives CDR1 LGHNA, CDR2 YSLEER. Here the CDR3 DNA reads TGCGCCAGCAGCCAAATTGGGACAGAGACCGTGAATTCACCCCTCCACTTT. Translating gives CASSQIGTETVNSPLHF.

This clone came up a few times. The chain employs TRBV5-4 and TRBJ2-7, with 12 bases fitting TRBD2. After removal of 0 bases from V and 0 bases from J, the junction contained 4 bases not matched to a gene. The CDR3 contains 17 residues. Germline CDR1 is SGHNT and CDR2 is YYREEE (reference sequence). CDR3 region: CASSLGTSGGPSYEQYF. The CDR3 nucleotides read TGTGCCAGCAGCTTGGGAACTAGCGGGGGGCCCTCCTACGAGCAGTACTTC. The full variable domain, rest sourced from reference TRBV5-4 and TRBJ2-7, is ETGVTQSPTHLIKTRGQQVTLRCSSQSGHNTVSWYQQALGQGPQFIFQYYREEENGRGNFPPRFSGLQFPNYSSELNVNALELDDSALYLCASSLGTSGGPSYEQYFGPGTRLTVT.

V gene TRBV30 combines with J gene TRBJ1-1; D gene unclear. V shed 5 bases and J shed 0 bases, with 7 bases lying between them. The length of the CDR3 is 12 residues. CDR1 is GTSNPN, CDR2 SVGIG, per germline (reference sequence). The CDR3 nucleotides read TGTGCCTGGGAGCACTTGAACACTGAAGCTTTCTTT. Its protein product is CAWEHLNTEAFF.

The chain carries TRBV4-2 and TRBJ1-5; D perhaps matches TRBD1 (5 bases). The germline V and J ends were trimmed by 0 bases and 6 bases, with 18 bases remaining between them. CDR1 is LGHNA and CDR2 is YNFKEQ in the germline V gene. The CDR3 is 17 amino acids. CDR3 residues: CASSQEVHGDSLQPQHF. The DNA of the CDR3 is TGTGCCAGCAGCCAAGAGGTCCACGGTGACAGCCTTCAGCCCCAGCATTTT.

J is TRBJ2-3 and V is TRBV9, with 8 bases identical to TRBD2. J was trimmed by 2 bases and V by 5 bases; bases with no gene match: 7. CDR1 and CDR2 from the germline V gene are SGDLS and YYNGEE. The CDR3 runs to 15 residues. The CDR3, as DNA: TGTGCCAGCAGTTCCTCAGCGGGGGTCACAGATACGCAGTATTTT. It encodes CASSSSAGVTDTQYF. Drawing the rest from reference TRBV9 and TRBJ2-3, the complete variable domain is DSGVTQTPKHLITATGQRVTLRCSPRSGDLSVYWYQQSLDQGLQFLIQYYNGEERAKGNILERFSAQQFPDLHSELNLSSLELGDSALYFCASSSSAGVTDTQYFGPGTRLTVL.